This T cell receptor beta chain was recorded in a study of blood T cell repertoires in COVID-19. Across the whole study: COVID-19 samples, acute and convalescent, were from the United States, Italy and Spain. T cells, B-cell-depleted T cells, or PBMCs provided the cDNA or gDNA that served as material.

Original analysis: Counts of nucleated cells, estimated from reference gene primer amplification, were obtained. Produced via immunoSEQ multiplex PCR; TCRdb's table is partial and in-frame only. V and J calls and clone size come straight from that table; D and trimming were deduced from the DNA. Here the sample spans over 65,000 clones, 90% being singletons. CDR3 length equals 15 residues. The germline V gene has CDR1 SGHNT and CDR2 YYREEE (reference sequence). Unmatched junction bases numbered 9, after V lost 0 bases and J lost 7 bases. The TCR comes from a human donor in a cohort sampled during active COVID-19. This chain uses TRBV5-4 with TRBJ1-2, with 7 bases that match TRBD1. Source material: peripheral blood. The CDR3 nucleotides are TGTGCCAGCAGCTTGGCGGACGGCAGGGGGAGTGGCTACACCTTC. It specifies CASSLADGRGSGYTF.